Below, 26 T cell receptor beta chains from the same sample are listed, as sequenced in a study of blood T cells in healthy people across ages. A sample-barcoded 5' primer and a J-beta primer mix were used in a second PCR of roughly 6 to 11 cycles. TCRdb ran MiXCR on the 5' RACE reads and lists one entry per CDR3 protein. The repertoire holds about 760,000 distinct CDR3 sequences, with roughly 25% as singletons. These data also formed part of another study, on T cells of mothers and their children.

Sequencing input: blood. These receptors all stem from a boy aged 5-17 years in good health.

The V gene is TRBV28, the J gene TRBJ2-2; 8 bases map to TRBD2. J was trimmed by 6 bases and V by 8 bases; bases with no gene match: 11. In germline, CDR1 is MDHEN, CDR2 SYDVKM. The CDR3 totals 15 residues. The CDR3 sequence: CASQGLLAASGELFF. The CDR3 DNA follows: TGTGCCAGCCAGGGGTTACTAGCGGCCTCCGGGGAGCTGTTTTTT.

The table lists this clonotype with many counts. V gene TRBV3-1 combines with J gene TRBJ2-7; the D is unclear. The CDR3 runs to 11 residues. Germline V gene lookup returns CDR1 LGHDT and CDR2 YNNKEL (reference sequence). V shed 1 base and J shed 5 bases, with 3 bases lying between them. This CDR3 is CASSQGDEQYF. The CDR3 nucleotides are TGTGCCAGCAGCCAAGGGGACGAGCAGTACTTC.

This clonotype has more than one count but fewer than ten. This chain connects TRBV11-2 to TRBJ2-3; perhaps TRBD2 as D (5 bases). The V gene lost 6 bases and the J gene lost 1 base, with 14 bases spanning the gap. Germline assignment: CDR1 SGHAT and CDR2 FQNNGV. This CDR3 contains 15 residues. The CDR3 bases are TGTGCCAGCAGTCTAGTGCGGGCAGGCACAGATACGCAGTATTTT. Amino acid sequence: CASSLVRAGTDTQYF.

This clonotype has more than one count but fewer than ten. The V and J genes are TRBV29-1 and TRBJ2-5; D unresolved. The better agreement between TRBJ2-1 and the DNA end casts doubt on the J call. Germline lookup yields CDR1 SQVTM and CDR2 ANQGSEA. CDR3 length equals 12 residues. Here the CDR3 reads CSVEEGETEQFF. The CDR3 nucleotides read TGCAGCGTTGAAGAGGGCGAGACCGAGCAGTTCTTC.

In its sample, this clonotype was seen a few times. The chain combines TRBV29-1 with TRBJ2-7; D might be TRBD2 (7 bases). This CDR3 contains 16 residues. Germline CDR1 SQVTM, CDR2 ANQGSEA. V gave up 4 bases and J gave up 3 bases, with 22 bases separating them. CDR3 DNA: TGCAGCGTTGTTGGGGGTGAGGGGGGGGATAACTACGAGCAGTACTTC. Translated: CSVVGGEGGDNYEQYF.

This clonotype was found a few times. The chain employs TRBV18 and TRBJ2-2, with D tentatively TRBD1 or TRBD2 (5 bases each). Trimming shortened V by 3 bases and J by 1 base, and 9 bases separated the two germline ends. The CDR3 extends over 15 amino acids. CDR1 KGHSH and CDR2 LQKENI come from the germline V gene. The CDR3 loop is CASSPGRMNTGELFF. As DNA, the CDR3 is TGTGCCAGCTCACCGGGACGCATGAACACCGGGGAGCTGTTTTTT.

This chain joins TRBV14 and TRBJ2-5, with D possibly matching TRBD2 (6 bases). With the DNA end fitting TRBJ2-7 better, the J assignment may be wrong. Germline V gene lookup returns CDR1 SGHDN and CDR2 FVKESK. The CDR3 has 16 amino acids. This chain's CDR3 is CASSHHAGTDYYEQYF. The CDR3 nucleotides are TGTGCCAGCAGCCACCACGCCGGGACGGACTACTACGAGCAGTACTTC.

A few counts support this clonotype. V and J are TRBV18 and TRBJ2-5; perhaps TRBD1 as D (6 bases). Germline V gene lookup returns CDR1 KGHSH and CDR2 LQKENI. The CDR3 covers 12 residues. V was cut by 5 bases and J by 4 bases, with 8 bases left in between. CDR3 amino acids: CASSRGTETQYF. The CDR3 nucleotides read TGTGCCAGCTCAAGGGGGACAGAGACCCAGTACTTC.

The sample holds a few counts of this clonotype. This chain connects TRBV9 to TRBJ1-2, with D unresolved. The CDR3 runs 15 residues. The germline gives CDR1 SGDLS, CDR2 YYNGEE. V was shortened by 0 bases and J by 5 bases, with 14 bases between the two germline ends. The CDR3 reads CASSVATTPPYGYTF. CDR3 nucleotide sequence: TGTGCCAGCAGCGTAGCTACTACACCTCCTTATGGCTACACCTTC.

This clonotype was counted only a few times. The CDR3: CATAGTTQETQYF. CDR3 in DNA: TGTGCCACAGCCGGGACTACACAAGAGACCCAGTACTTC. The chain combines TRBV19 with TRBJ2-5, with 7 bases identical to TRBD2. The CDR3 runs to 13 residues. The J segment lost 2 bases and the V segment lost 10 bases, leaving 7 bases of the junction unmatched. Looked up from germline, CDR1 is LNHDA and CDR2 is SQIVND (reference sequence).

The V and J genes are TRBV27 and TRBJ2-5; possibly TRBD1 or TRBD2 for D (6 bases each). Between the trimmed V and J ends, which lost 3 bases and 4 bases, there was a span of 9 bases. The germline V gene encodes CDR1 MNHEY and CDR2 SMNVEV (reference sequence). The CDR3 is 13 amino acids. The CDR3 is CASSFKGGETQYF. As DNA, the CDR3 is TGTGCCAGCAGTTTTAAGGGGGGAGAGACCCAGTACTTC.

This rearrangement joins TRBV29-1 to TRBJ1-2; D call uncertain. Between the trimmed V and J ends, which lost 5 bases and 0 bases, there was a span of 13 bases. This CDR3 has 14 residues. The germline V gene encodes CDR1 SQVTM and CDR2 ANQGSEA. CDR3 nucleotides: TGCAGCGTTCCCTCTGGCAGATCTAACTATGGCTACACCTTC. It yields the protein CSVPSGRSNYGYTF.

This clonotype was found once. The chain carries TRBV20-1 and TRBJ2-3, with 10 bases that match TRBD2. With 5 bases clipped from V and 5 bases from J, the junction kept 10 bases outside the gene matches. The germline V gene has CDR1 DFQATT and CDR2 SNEGSKA (reference sequence). This CDR3 comprises 15 residues. The CDR3 DNA sequence: TGCAGTGCTCCCCAGCCGGGACTAGCGTTAGATACGCAGTATTTT. Translation: CSAPQPGLALDTQYF.

In the case of this clonotype: A read error may account for a junction end that differs from germline. V is TRBV12-3 or TRBV12-4 and J is TRBJ2-1; 13 nucleotides agree with TRBD2. This CDR3 has 12 amino acids. The CDR3 is CASNSGTSGTYF. The CDR3 bases are TGTGCCAGCAATAGCGGGACTAGCGGGACGTACTTC.

The chain uses TRBV2 and TRBJ2-3, with 7 nucleotides matching TRBD2. Unmatched junction bases numbered 8, after V lost 6 bases and J lost 2 bases. This CDR3 has 15 residues. Germline CDR1 reads SNHLY; CDR2 reads FYNNEI. As DNA, the CDR3 is TGTGCCAGCAGGCTTACTAGCGCTTCCACAGATACGCAGTATTTT. Protein product: CASRLTSASTDTQYF.

The chain is built from TRBV12-5 and TRBJ2-5, with TRBD1 as a possible D gene (6 bases). The J call may be incorrect, as the DNA end agrees better with TRBJ2-1. CDR1 is LGHNT and CDR2 is FRNRAP in the germline V gene. This CDR3 contains 12 residues. CDR3: CASGSRTEKQFF. CDR3 in DNA: TGTGCTAGTGGTTCCCGGACAGAGAAGCAGTTCTTC.

The chain has TRBV5-1 and TRBJ2-7; 8 nucleotides match TRBD2. The germline gives CDR1 SGHRS, CDR2 YFSETQ. The CDR3 has 16 amino acids. After removal of 8 bases from V and 2 bases from J, the junction contained 15 bases not matched to a gene. The CDR3 region is CASRPSRGGNTYEQYF. Here the CDR3 DNA reads TGCGCCAGTAGACCCTCTCGGGGGGGAAATACCTACGAGCAGTACTTC. The full variable domain, completed using reference TRBV5-1 and TRBJ2-7, is KAGVTQTPRYLIKTRGQQVTLSCSPISGHRSVSWYQQTPGQGLQFLFEYFSETQRNKGNFPGRFSGRQFSNSRSEMNVSTLELGDSALYLCASRPSRGGNTYEQYFGPGTRLTVT.

This clonotype has just one count. The gene calls are TRBV27 and TRBJ2-5; the D call may be TRBD1 or TRBD2 (5 bases each). Per the germline V gene, CDR1 is MNHEY and CDR2 is SMNVEV (reference sequence). This CDR3 has 14 amino acids. With 4 bases removed from V and 1 base from J, the gap between germline ends came to 10 bases. CDR3 in DNA: TGTGCCAGCAGTTGGGGACGGACCCAAGAGACCCAGTACTTC. Its translation: CASSWGRTQETQYF.

Only a few counts were recorded for this clonotype. This rearrangement joins TRBV9 to TRBJ1-3; D uncertain. This CDR3 is 15 amino acids long. Deletions cut 1 base from V and 0 bases from J, with 8 bases between. CDR1 is SGDLS and CDR2 is YYNGEE in the germline V gene. CDR3 protein: CASSVSVSSGNTIYF. In DNA, the CDR3 is TGTGCCAGCAGCGTATCTGTCAGCTCTGGAAACACCATATATTTT. The variable domain in full, with the rest retrieved from reference TRBV9 and TRBJ1-3, is DSGVTQTPKHLITATGQRVTLRCSPRSGDLSVYWYQQSLDQGLQFLIQYYNGEERAKGNILERFSAQQFPDLHSELNLSSLELGDSALYFCASSVSVSSGNTIYFGEGSWLTVV.

This chain connects TRBV6-2 or TRBV6-3 to TRBJ2-7; D unresolved. V was cut by 0 bases and J by 3 bases, with 15 bases left in between. Looked up from germline, CDR1 is MNHEY and CDR2 is SVGEGT. There are 16 residues in the CDR3. CDR3 region: CASSYSSGTAGYEQYF. The CDR3 nucleotides read TGTGCCAGCAGTTACTCGAGTGGAACAGCAGGCTACGAGCAGTACTTC.

This clonotype was recorded a few times. The chain joins TRBV20-1 to TRBJ2-1; 12 nucleotides agree with TRBD1. Germline trimming cut 3 bases from V and 8 bases from J; bases unmatched to any gene: 8. The V gene's germline CDR1 is DFQATT and CDR2 SNEGSKA (reference sequence). This CDR3 is built from 15 residues. In nucleotides, the CDR3 is TGCAGTGCTAGGGGGGACAGGGGGCATATCTATGAGCAGTTCTTC. The encoded protein is CSARGDRGHIYEQFF.

Here the CDR3 DNA reads TGTGCCAGCAGCCACTCGAGGAAGACCCAGTACTTC. It translates to CASSHSRKTQYF. V gene TRBV14 combines with J gene TRBJ2-5; no reliable D call. The CDR3 length is 12 residues. The germline gives CDR1 SGHDN, CDR2 FVKESK. Trimming shortened V by 3 bases and J by 6 bases, and 8 bases separated the two germline ends.

The chain is built from TRBV2 and TRBJ2-5; D not certain. CDR3 size: 12 residues. The V end was cut by 3 bases, the J end by 5 bases, with 7 bases between. Germline V gives CDR1 SNHLY, CDR2 FYNNEI. CDR3 nucleotides: TGTGCCAGCAGTGATCCCTGGGAGACCCAGTACTTC. As protein: CASSDPWETQYF.

To note about this clonotype: The junction and the germline gene differ at one end; a read error may be behind it. The chain uses TRBV6-1 and TRBJ2-5, with D uncertain. This CDR3 contains 14 residues. Germline-derived CDR1 and CDR2 are MNHNS and SASEGT. In DNA form, the CDR3 reads TGTGCCAGCAGTGAAACCCAGGCCCAAGAAACCCAGTACTTC. It translates to CASSETQAQETQYF.

There are a few counts of this clonotype. This chain uses TRBV29-1 with TRBJ2-5, with D possibly TRBD2 on 5 matching bases. The CDR3 spans 13 residues. Deletions cut 4 bases from V and 4 bases from J, with 13 bases between. From germline, CDR1 is SQVTM and CDR2 ANQGSEA. The CDR3 DNA is TGCAGCGTTGCCGGGGTTGGAGGAGAGACCCAGTACTTC. Translated, it gives CSVAGVGGETQYF.

The chain links TRBV7-6 to TRBJ2-5; TRBD2 matches at 11 bases. The CDR3 is made up of 16 amino acids. CDR1 and CDR2 (germline): SGHVS, FNYEAQ. The V gene end was trimmed by 1 base and the J gene end by 5 bases; junction bases not matched to a gene: 6. The CDR3 region is CASSLDSTSGMETQYF. CDR3 sequence (DNA): TGTGCCAGCAGCTTAGATTCGACTAGCGGGATGGAGACCCAGTACTTC.